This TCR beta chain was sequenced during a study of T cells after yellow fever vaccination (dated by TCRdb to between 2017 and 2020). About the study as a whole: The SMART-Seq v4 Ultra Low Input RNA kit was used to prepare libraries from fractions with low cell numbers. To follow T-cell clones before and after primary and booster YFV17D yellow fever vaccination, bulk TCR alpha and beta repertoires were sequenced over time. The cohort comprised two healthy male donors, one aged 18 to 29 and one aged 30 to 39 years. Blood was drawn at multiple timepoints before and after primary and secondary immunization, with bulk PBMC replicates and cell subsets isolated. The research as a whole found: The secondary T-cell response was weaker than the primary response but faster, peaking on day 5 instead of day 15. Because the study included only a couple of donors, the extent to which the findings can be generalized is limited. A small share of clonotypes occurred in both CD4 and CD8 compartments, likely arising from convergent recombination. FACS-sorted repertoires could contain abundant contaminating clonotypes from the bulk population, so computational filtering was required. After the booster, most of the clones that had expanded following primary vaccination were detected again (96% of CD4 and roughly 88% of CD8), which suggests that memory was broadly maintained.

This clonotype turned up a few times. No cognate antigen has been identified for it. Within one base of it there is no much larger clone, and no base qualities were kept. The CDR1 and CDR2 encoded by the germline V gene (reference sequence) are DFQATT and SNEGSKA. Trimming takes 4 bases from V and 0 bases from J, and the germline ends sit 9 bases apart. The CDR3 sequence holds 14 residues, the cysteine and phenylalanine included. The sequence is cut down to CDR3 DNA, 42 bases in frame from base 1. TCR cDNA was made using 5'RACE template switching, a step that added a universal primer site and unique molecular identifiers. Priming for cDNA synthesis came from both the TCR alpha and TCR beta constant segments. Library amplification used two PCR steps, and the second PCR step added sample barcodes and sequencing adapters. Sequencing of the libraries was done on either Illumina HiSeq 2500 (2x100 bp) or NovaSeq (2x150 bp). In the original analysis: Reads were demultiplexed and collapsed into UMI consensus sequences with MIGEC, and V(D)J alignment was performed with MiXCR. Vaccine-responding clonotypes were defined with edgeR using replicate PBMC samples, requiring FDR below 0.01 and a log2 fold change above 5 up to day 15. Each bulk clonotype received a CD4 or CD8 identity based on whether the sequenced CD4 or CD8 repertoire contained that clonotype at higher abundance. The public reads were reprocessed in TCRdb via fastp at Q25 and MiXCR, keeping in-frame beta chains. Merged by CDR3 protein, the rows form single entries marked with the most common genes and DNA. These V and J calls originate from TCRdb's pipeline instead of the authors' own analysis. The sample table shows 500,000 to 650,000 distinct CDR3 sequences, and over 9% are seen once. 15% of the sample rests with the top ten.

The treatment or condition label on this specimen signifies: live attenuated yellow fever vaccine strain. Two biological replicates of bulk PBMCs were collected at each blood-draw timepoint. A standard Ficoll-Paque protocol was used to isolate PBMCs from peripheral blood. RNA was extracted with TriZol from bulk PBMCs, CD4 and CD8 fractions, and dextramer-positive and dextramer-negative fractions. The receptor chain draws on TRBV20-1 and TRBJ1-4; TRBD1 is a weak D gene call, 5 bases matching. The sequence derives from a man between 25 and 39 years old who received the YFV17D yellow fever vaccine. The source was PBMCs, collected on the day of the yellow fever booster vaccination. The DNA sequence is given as TGCAGTGCTAAGCGACAGCCAACTAATGAAAAACTGTTTTTT. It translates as CSAKRQPTNEKLFF.